What follows are 7 T cell receptor beta chains derived from one specimen sequenced in a study of blood T cell repertoires in COVID-19. Produced via immunoSEQ multiplex PCR; TCRdb's table is partial and in-frame only. The sample has fewer than 30,000 clones; roughly 73% are singletons. The sequencing input was peripheral blood. These receptors were collected from a woman aged 65 to 85 with active or convalescent COVID-19.

V usage is TRBV19 and J usage is TRBJ2-5; weak D call: TRBD1 (6 bases). Germline V gene lookup returns CDR1 LNHDA and CDR2 SQIVND (reference sequence). The CDR3 loop spans 13 amino acids. V was shortened by 7 bases and J by 6 bases, with 15 bases between the two germline ends. In DNA form, the CDR3 reads TGTGCCAGTACCGGGGACACTCGGCAGACCCAGTACTTC. It is translated as CASTGDTRQTQYF.

This clone showed up just once. The chain links TRBV28 to TRBJ2-1, with a weak D call TRBD1 (6 bases). The V end lost 9 bases, the J end lost 7 bases, and 19 bases lay between the germline ends. Germline CDR1 MDHEN, CDR2 SYDVKM. The CDR3 has 14 residues. The CDR3 sequence is CASCLPGQQNEQFF. DNA of the CDR3: TGTGCCAGTTGTCTACCAGGACAGCAGAATGAGCAGTTCTTC.

V gene TRBV11-3 combines with J gene TRBJ2-3; 10 positions match TRBD2. Germline V CDR1 and CDR2: SGHNT, YENEEA. Unmatched junction bases numbered 1, after V lost 1 base and J lost 3 bases. This CDR3 region has 15 residues. CDR3 residues: CASSLGAGGTDTQYF. CDR3 nucleotides: TGTGCCAGCAGCTTAGGAGCGGGAGGGACAGATACGCAGTATTTT.

In its sample, this clone ranks as medium-sized. The V gene is TRBV30, the J gene TRBJ2-7; D remains unclear. The V and J ends lost 2 bases and 0 bases respectively, with 14 bases between them. Germline CDR1 reads GTSNPN; CDR2 reads SVGIG (reference sequence). This CDR3 is 15 amino acids long. The CDR3 reads CAWSPAILSSYEQYF. CDR3 sequence (DNA): TGTGCCTGGAGTCCTGCTATCCTGAGCTCCTACGAGCAGTACTTC.

The chain has TRBV19 and TRBJ1-1; D perhaps matches TRBD1 (6 bases). Per the germline V gene, CDR1 is LNHDA and CDR2 is SQIVND (reference sequence). V lost 6 bases to trimming and J lost 12 bases, with 14 bases between them. This CDR3 has 11 amino acids. CDR3 bases: TGTGCCAGTAGGGGGGCAGGGTTAACTTTCTTT. Amino acids: CASRGAGLTFF.

The chain has TRBV10-1 and TRBJ1-2; 9 nucleotides line up with TRBD1. Germline V gene sequence: CDR1 WNHNN, CDR2 SYGVQD (reference sequence). J lost 3 bases, V lost 6 bases, and 11 bases had no gene match. The CDR3 length is 16 residues. In DNA form, the CDR3 reads TGCGCCAGCAGCAAACAGGGGGCGCCACGTGACTATGGCTACACCTTC. Translated, it gives CASSKQGAPRDYGYTF.

The chain joins TRBV3-1 (or the pseudogene TRBV3-2) to TRBJ2-2, with D possibly being TRBD1 (5 bases). The CDR3 spans 15 residues. Germline CDR1 and CDR2: LGHDT and YNNKEL (reference sequence). V gave up 7 bases and J gave up 0 bases, with 12 bases separating them. The CDR3 here is CASTPDIPNTGELFF. DNA of the CDR3: TGTGCCAGCACCCCGGACATCCCGAACACCGGGGAGCTGTTTTTT.